Listed below are T cell receptor beta chains from one sample, sequenced in a study of blood T cells in healthy people across ages. Each CDR3 protein is one row after TCRdb ran MiXCR on the 5' RACE reads. The sample lists approximately 2,000,000 distinct CDR3 sequences, 39% occurring once. Sequencing input: blood. The receptor set was obtained from a human donor in good health. Each CDR3 is given with its conserved first and last residue. Each record gives: V gene, J gene, clone size, D gene, CDR3 protein, CDR3 DNA. D genes are given only for firm matches. The size entry is marked missing in some rows and otherwise reads once, few, many or a size class.

V: TRBV6-6; J: TRBJ2-1; size: few; D: NA; CDR3: CASSANPAEQFF; DNA: TGTGCCAGCAGTGCAAACCCTGCCGAGCAGTTCTTC
V: TRBV10-3; J: TRBJ1-5; size: few; D: NA; CDR3: CAARRGSNQPQHF; DNA: TGTGCCGCACGTCGGGGGAGCAATCAGCCCCAGCATTTT
V: TRBV7-3; J: TRBJ2-5; size: few; D: TRBD1; CDR3: CASSPSGTGGRETQYF; DNA: TGTGCCAGCAGCCCATCCGGGACAGGGGGCCGAGAGACCCAGTACTTC
V: TRBV15; J: TRBJ2-1; size: many; D: NA; CDR3: CATSRVPQGGDEQFF; DNA: TGTGCCACCAGCAGAGTACCACAGGGAGGGGATGAGCAGTTCTTC
V: TRBV6-5; J: TRBJ1-6; size: few; D: NA; CDR3: CASLAPLHF; DNA: TGTGCCAGCTTGGCACCCCTCCACTTT
V: TRBV4-2; J: TRBJ2-5; size: few; D: NA; CDR3: CASSQEPGRKVTTLQETQYF; DNA: TGTGCCAGCAGCCAAGAACCAGGCCGTAAAGTCACTACCCTACAAGAGACCCAGTACTTC
V: TRBV12-3/TRBV12-4; J: TRBJ1-6; size: NA; D: NA; CDR3: CASSLAADNSPLHF; DNA: TGTGCCAGCAGTTTAGCGGCAGATAATTCACCCCTCCACTTT
V: TRBV4-3; J: TRBJ1-1; size: NA; D: TRBD1; CDR3: CASSQDRTGSRMNTEAFF; DNA: TGCGCCAGCAGCCAAGATCGGACAGGGAGTAGAATGAACACTGAAGCTTTCTTT
V: TRBV6-5; J: TRBJ2-5; size: many; D: NA; CDR3: CASSYERGIQYF; DNA: TGTGCCAGCAGTTACGAAAGGGGGATCCAGTACTTC
V: TRBV20-1; J: TRBJ2-2; size: NA; D: NA; CDR3: CSARDMRGTGELFF; DNA: TGCAGTGCTAGAGATATGCGGGGCACCGGGGAGCTGTTTTTT
V: TRBV7-2; J: TRBJ1-2; size: few; D: NA; CDR3: CASSLRGAKGYGYTF; DNA: TGTGCCAGCAGCTTAAGGGGCGCCAAGGGCTATGGCTACACCTTC
V: TRBV5-6; J: TRBJ2-5; size: NA; D: NA; CDR3: CASSVGWSAPQGTQYF; DNA: TGTGCCAGCAGTGTCGGATGGTCGGCCCCGCAAGGGACCCAGTACTTC
V: TRBV7-8; J: TRBJ1-2; size: NA; D: TRBD1; CDR3: CASSLIETGFPYGYTF; DNA: TGTGCCAGCAGCTTAATCGAGACAGGGTTTCCCTATGGCTACACCTTC
V: TRBV5-6; J: TRBJ1-4; size: NA; D: TRBD1; CDR3: CASSLHRGKLFF; DNA: TGTGCCAGCAGCTTGCACAGGGGTAAACTGTTTTTT
V: TRBV20-1; J: TRBJ2-1; size: few; D: NA; CDR3: CSATAPDSTRGQFF; DNA: TGCAGTGCTACGGCCCCGGACAGTACAAGAGGGCAGTTCTTC
V: TRBV6-2/TRBV6-3; J: TRBJ2-1; size: NA; D: NA; CDR3: CASSYTPFRDEQFF; DNA: TGTGCCAGCAGTTACACCCCCTTTCGGGATGAGCAGTTCTTC
V: TRBV4-3; J: TRBJ1-2; size: many; D: TRBD1; CDR3: CASSQEYGTGGGYTF; DNA: TGCGCCAGCAGCCAAGAATACGGGACAGGGGGTGGCTACACCTTC
V: TRBV6-2/TRBV6-3; J: TRBJ2-2; size: NA; D: NA; CDR3: CASSSWGELFF; DNA: TGTGCCAGCAGTTCTTGGGGGGAGCTGTTTTTT
V: TRBV4-1; J: TRBJ1-5; size: NA; D: NA; CDR3: CASSQGGTEAFYQPQHF; DNA: TGCGCCAGCAGCCAAGGGGGGACCGAGGCGTTTTATCAGCCCCAGCATTTT
V: TRBV29-1; J: TRBJ1-5; size: NA; D: NA; CDR3: CSVNSGDQPQHF; DNA: TGCAGCGTTAATTCGGGGGATCAGCCCCAGCATTTT
V: TRBV7-2; J: TRBJ2-1; size: once; D: NA; CDR3: CASSLEEARQNEQFF; DNA: TGTGCCAGCAGCTTAGAGGAGGCTAGGCAAAATGAGCAGTTCTTC
V: TRBV28; J: TRBJ2-1; size: NA; D: TRBD2; CDR3: CASSLGLARASYNEQFF; DNA: TGTGCCAGCAGTCTAGGACTAGCGCGGGCCTCCTACAATGAGCAGTTCTTC
V: TRBV7-9; J: TRBJ2-1; size: NA; D: TRBD2; CDR3: CASSSKSGGYNEQFF; DNA: TGTGCCAGCAGCTCTAAGAGCGGGGGGTACAATGAGCAGTTCTTC
V: TRBV29-1; J: TRBJ2-1; size: NA; D: NA; CDR3: CSVPGHQYNEQFF; DNA: TGCAGCGTCCCAGGTCACCAGTACAATGAGCAGTTCTTC
V: TRBV4-3; J: TRBJ2-7; size: NA; D: NA; CDR3: CASSQSGIARYEQYF; DNA: TGCGCCAGCAGCCAATCGGGCATAGCGAGGTACGAGCAGTACTTC
V: TRBV14; J: TRBJ2-5; size: NA; D: NA; CDR3: CASSQKLNVRVGETQYF; DNA: TGTGCCAGCAGCCAAAAATTGAATGTCAGGGTGGGAGAGACCCAGTACTTC
V: TRBV4-2; J: TRBJ2-3; size: NA; D: NA; CDR3: CASSQDPEGLPTDTQYF; DNA: TGTGCCAGCAGCCAAGATCCTGAAGGACTCCCCACAGATACGCAGTATTTT
V: TRBV5-1; J: TRBJ2-5; size: NA; D: TRBD2; CDR3: CASSLDGLARETQYF; DNA: TGCGCCAGCAGCTTGGATGGACTAGCAAGAGAGACCCAGTACTTC
V: TRBV20-1; J: TRBJ1-1; size: few; D: NA; CDR3: CSARGPDTEAFF; DNA: TGCAGTGCTAGAGGGCCCGACACTGAAGCTTTCTTT
V: TRBV2; J: TRBJ1-2; size: few; D: TRBD1; CDR3: CASTKDRAPFNYGYTF; DNA: TGTGCCAGCACGAAGGACAGGGCCCCCTTTAACTATGGCTACACCTTC
V: TRBV4-1; J: TRBJ1-2; size: NA; D: NA; CDR3: CASSPPPIQGLGWGYTF; DNA: TGCGCCAGCAGCCCACCACCCATACAGGGATTAGGATGGGGCTACACCTTC
V: TRBV20-1; J: TRBJ1-2; size: NA; D: NA; CDR3: CSAKPGTDSYGYTF; DNA: TGCAGTGCTAAACCCGGGACCGATTCCTATGGCTACACCTTC
V: TRBV5-1; J: TRBJ2-7; size: many; D: TRBD2; CDR3: CASSLERGGVDEQYF; DNA: TGCGCCAGCAGCTTGGAACGGGGAGGGGTAGACGAGCAGTACTTC
V: TRBV5-4; J: TRBJ2-6; size: NA; D: TRBD2; CDR3: CASSFGGASGANVLTF; DNA: TGTGCCAGCAGCTTCGGGGGGGCCTCTGGGGCCAACGTCCTGACTTTC
V: TRBV7-3; J: TRBJ1-2; size: NA; D: TRBD1; CDR3: CASSKGTAANYGYTF; DNA: TGTGCCAGCAGCAAGGGGACAGCGGCTAACTATGGCTACACCTTC
V: TRBV2; J: TRBJ2-4; size: NA; D: TRBD1; CDR3: CASSRGDRGHGNIQYF; DNA: TGTGCCAGCAGTAGAGGAGACAGGGGGCATGGAAACATTCAGTACTTC
V: TRBV20-1; J: TRBJ2-7; size: few; D: NA; CDR3: CSARWGAYEQYF; DNA: TGCAGTGCTAGATGGGGTGCCTACGAGCAGTACTTC
V: TRBV6-5; J: TRBJ2-7; size: NA; D: NA; CDR3: CASSLRWRGSYEQYF; DNA: TGTGCCAGCAGTCTCCGGTGGCGGGGTTCCTACGAGCAGTACTTC
V: TRBV6-5; J: TRBJ2-1; size: NA; D: NA; CDR3: CASSYSTGEVYNEQFF; DNA: TGTGCCAGCAGTTACTCTACGGGGGAGGTCTACAATGAGCAGTTCTTC
V: TRBV20-1; J: TRBJ2-3; size: few; D: NA; CDR3: CSASRGAYQDTQYF; DNA: TGCAGTGCGAGTCGGGGGGCCTACCAAGATACGCAGTATTTT
V: TRBV7-2; J: TRBJ2-1; size: NA; D: NA; CDR3: CASSADNLGNEQFF; DNA: TGTGCCAGCAGCGCGGACAATTTGGGCAATGAGCAGTTCTTC
V: TRBV24-1; J: TRBJ2-3; size: few; D: NA; CDR3: CATRGGGTDTQYF; DNA: TGTGCCACCCGTGGTGGAGGAACAGATACGCAGTATTTT
V: TRBV20-1; J: TRBJ2-3; size: NA; D: TRBD2; CDR3: CSVSSGGGSDTQYF; DNA: TGCAGTGTTAGTAGCGGGGGGGGATCCGATACGCAGTATTTT
V: TRBV20-1; J: TRBJ1-1; size: NA; D: NA; CDR3: CSARLDSMNTEAFF; DNA: TGCAGTGCTAGATTAGATAGCATGAACACTGAAGCTTTCTTT
V: TRBV9; J: TRBJ2-7; size: few; D: TRBD1; CDR3: CASSVTGTGIPYEQYF; DNA: TGTGCCAGCAGCGTCACAGGGACAGGGATTCCCTACGAGCAGTACTTC
V: TRBV7-9; J: TRBJ1-6; size: few; D: NA; CDR3: CASSLEPQGNSPLHF; DNA: TGTGCCAGCAGCTTAGAGCCACAGGGTAATTCACCCCTCCACTTT
V: TRBV29-1; J: TRBJ1-4; size: NA; D: NA; CDR3: CSVENEKLFF; DNA: TGCAGCGTTGAGAATGAAAAACTGTTTTTT
V: TRBV4-2; J: TRBJ1-5; size: few; D: NA; CDR3: CASSQDQDQPQHF; DNA: TGTGCCAGCAGCCAAGATCAGGATCAGCCCCAGCATTTT
V: TRBV7-2; J: TRBJ2-1; size: many; D: TRBD1; CDR3: CASSPGQGGNEQFF; DNA: TGTGCCAGCAGCCCCGGACAGGGAGGCAATGAGCAGTTCTTC